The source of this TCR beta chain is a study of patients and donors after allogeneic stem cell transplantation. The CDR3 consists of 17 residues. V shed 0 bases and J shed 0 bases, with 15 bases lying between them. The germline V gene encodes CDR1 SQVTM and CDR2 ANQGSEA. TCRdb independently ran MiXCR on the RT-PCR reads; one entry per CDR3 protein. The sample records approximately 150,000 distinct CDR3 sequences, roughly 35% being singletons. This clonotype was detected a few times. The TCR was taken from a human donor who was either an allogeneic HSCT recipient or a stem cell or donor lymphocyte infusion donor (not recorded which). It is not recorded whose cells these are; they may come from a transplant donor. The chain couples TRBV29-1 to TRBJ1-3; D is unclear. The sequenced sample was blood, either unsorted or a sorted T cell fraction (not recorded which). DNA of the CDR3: TGCAGCGTTGAAGAGTCGTCTACCTTTTACTCTGGAAACACCATATATTTT. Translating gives CSVEESSTFYSGNTIYF.